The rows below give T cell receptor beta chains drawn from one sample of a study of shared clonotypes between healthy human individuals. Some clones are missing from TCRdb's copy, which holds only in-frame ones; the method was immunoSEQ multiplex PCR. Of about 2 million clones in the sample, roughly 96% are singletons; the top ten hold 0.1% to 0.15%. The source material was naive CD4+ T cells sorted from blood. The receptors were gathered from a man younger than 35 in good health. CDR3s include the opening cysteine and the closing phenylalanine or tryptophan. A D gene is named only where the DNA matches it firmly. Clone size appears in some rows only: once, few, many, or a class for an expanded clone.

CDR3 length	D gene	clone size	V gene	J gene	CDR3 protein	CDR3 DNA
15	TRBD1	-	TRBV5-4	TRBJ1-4	CASSDAGTGLEKLFF	TGTGCCAGCAGCGACGCCGGGACAGGGTTGGAAAAACTGTTTTTT
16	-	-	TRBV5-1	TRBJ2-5	CASSLTWGGGQETQYF	TGCGCCAGCAGCCTTACCTGGGGAGGGGGACAAGAGACCCAGTACTTC
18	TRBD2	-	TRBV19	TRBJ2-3	CASSTGLAVKPSTDTQYF	TGTGCCAGTAGTACCGGACTAGCAGTGAAGCCAAGCACAGATACGCAGTATTTT
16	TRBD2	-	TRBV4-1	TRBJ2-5	CASSQALAGIQETQYF	TGCGCCAGCAGCCAAGCGCTAGCGGGGATCCAAGAGACCCAGTACTTC
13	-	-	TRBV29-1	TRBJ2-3	CSVVKRSTDTQYF	TGCAGCGTTGTCAAGCGGAGCACAGATACGCAGTATTTT
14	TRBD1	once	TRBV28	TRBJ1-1	CASSWGTGISEAFF	TGTGCCAGCAGTTGGGGGACAGGAATATCTGAAGCTTTCTTT
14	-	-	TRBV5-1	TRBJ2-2	CASTGRPGTGELFF	TGCGCCAGCACAGGACGGCCTGGCACCGGGGAGCTGTTTTTT
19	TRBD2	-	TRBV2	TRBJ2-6	CASRRPGLAGASGANVLTF	TGTGCCAGCCGGAGACCCGGACTAGCGGGAGCTAGTGGGGCCAACGTCCTGACTTTC
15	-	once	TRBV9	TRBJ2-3	CASSVGPAGSDTQYF	TGTGCCAGCAGCGTAGGGCCGGCGGGCTCAGATACGCAGTATTTT
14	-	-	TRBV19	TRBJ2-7	CASSIAGWSYEQYF	TGTGCCAGTAGTATAGCCGGTTGGTCCTACGAGCAGTACTTC
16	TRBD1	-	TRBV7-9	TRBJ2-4	CASSLAQGAAKNIQYF	TGTGCCAGCAGCTTAGCGCAGGGGGCGGCCAAAAACATTCAGTACTTC
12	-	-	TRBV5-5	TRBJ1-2	CASKGRADGYTF	TGTGCCAGCAAAGGCAGGGCGGATGGCTACACCTTC
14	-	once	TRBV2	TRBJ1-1	CASFETGPGREAFF	TGTGCCAGCTTCGAAACGGGGCCGGGACGGGAAGCTTTCTTT
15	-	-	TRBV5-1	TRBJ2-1	CASSPGSYEANEQFF	TGCGCCAGCAGCCCGGGTTCTTACGAGGCCAATGAGCAGTTCTTC
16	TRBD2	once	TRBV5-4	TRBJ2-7	CASSMSGTSTSYEQYF	TGTGCCAGCAGCATGTCCGGGACTAGCACCTCCTACGAGCAGTACTTC
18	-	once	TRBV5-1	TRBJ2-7	CASTQGPGLPSFSYEQYF	TGCGCCAGCACCCAAGGGCCCGGTCTGCCGTCTTTTTCCTACGAGCAGTACTTC
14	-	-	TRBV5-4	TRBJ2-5	CASSSSYGQETQYF	TGTGCCAGCAGCTCGTCCTATGGTCAAGAGACCCAGTACTTC
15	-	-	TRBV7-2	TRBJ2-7	CASSPRGLADNEQYF	TGTGCCAGCAGCCCGAGAGGGCTAGCTGACAACGAGCAGTACTTC
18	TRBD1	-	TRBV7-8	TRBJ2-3	CASSADRGGKPSTDTQYF	TGTGCCAGCAGCGCGGACAGGGGAGGGAAACCCAGCACAGATACGCAGTATTTT
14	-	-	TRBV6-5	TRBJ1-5	CASSYSGGNQPQHF	TGTGCCAGCAGTTACTCAGGGGGTAATCAGCCCCAGCATTTT
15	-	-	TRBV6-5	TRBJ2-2	CASRTRDTMTGELFF	TGTGCCAGCAGGACTAGGGATACAATGACCGGGGAGCTGTTTTTT
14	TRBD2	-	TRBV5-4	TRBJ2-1	CASSPPRRENEQFF	TGTGCCAGCAGCCCCCCCCGGCGGGAGAATGAGCAGTTCTTC
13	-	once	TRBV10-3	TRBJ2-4	CAISELGTNIQYF	TGTGCCATCAGTGAGCTAGGGACAAACATTCAGTACTTC
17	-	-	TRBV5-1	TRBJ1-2	CASSSALDRTSNYGYTF	TGCGCCAGCAGCTCGGCATTAGACAGGACCTCTAACTATGGCTACACCTTC
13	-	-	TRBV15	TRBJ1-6	CATRSVRNSPLHF	TGTGCCACCAGGTCGGTTCGAAATTCACCCCTCCACTTT
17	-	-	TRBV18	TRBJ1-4	CASSPLPQGSINEKLFF	TGTGCCAGCTCACCACTCCCACAGGGAAGCATTAATGAAAAACTGTTTTTT
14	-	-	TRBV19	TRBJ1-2	CASSTQTGDYGYTF	TGTGCCAGTAGTACACAGACAGGAGACTATGGCTACACCTTC
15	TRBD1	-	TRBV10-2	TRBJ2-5	CASSTGTGGAETQYF	TGCGCCAGCAGTACCGGGACAGGGGGCGCCGAGACCCAGTACTTC
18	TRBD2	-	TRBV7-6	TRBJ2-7	CASSLGWRVTSGSYEQYF	TGTGCCAGCAGCTTAGGTTGGAGGGTGACTAGCGGTTCCTACGAGCAGTACTTC
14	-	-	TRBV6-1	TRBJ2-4	CASRLQVGKNIQYF	TGTGCCAGCAGGCTTCAAGTGGGCAAAAACATTCAGTACTTC
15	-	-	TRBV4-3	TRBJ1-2	CASSQSGPPNYGYTF	TGCGCCAGCAGCCAGTCCGGGCCCCCTAACTATGGCTACACCTTC
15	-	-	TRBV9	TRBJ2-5	CASSVEGTGGETQYF	TGTGCCAGCAGCGTAGAGGGGACTGGGGGAGAGACCCAGTACTTC
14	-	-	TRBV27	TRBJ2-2	CASSFGVNTGELFF	TGTGCCAGCAGTTTCGGGGTGAACACCGGGGAGCTGTTTTTT
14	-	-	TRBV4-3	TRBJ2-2	CASSQAGTPFGLFF	TGCGCCAGCAGCCAAGCGGGGACTCCGTTTGGGCTGTTTTTT
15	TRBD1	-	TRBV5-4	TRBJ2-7	CASSFLRQGNYEQYF	TGTGCCAGCAGCTTCTTGAGACAGGGGAACTACGAGCAGTACTTC
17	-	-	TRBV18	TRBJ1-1	CASSPRRGGLGMAEAFF	TGTGCCAGCTCACCACGAAGAGGAGGTCTAGGGATGGCTGAAGCTTTCTTT
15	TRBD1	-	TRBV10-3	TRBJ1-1	CAISDYGQGVTEAFF	TGTGCCATCAGTGATTATGGACAGGGCGTCACTGAAGCTTTCTTT
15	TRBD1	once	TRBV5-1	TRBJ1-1	CASSARTGGNTEAFF	TGCGCCAGCAGCGCCCGGACAGGGGGCAACACTGAAGCTTTCTTT
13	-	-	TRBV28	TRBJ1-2	CASSPDGSYGYTF	TGTGCCAGCAGCCCCGACGGCTCCTATGGCTACACCTTC
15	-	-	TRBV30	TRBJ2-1	CAWEGRSSSYNEQFF	TGTGCCTGGGAGGGGCGGAGTTCCTCCTACAATGAGCAGTTCTTC
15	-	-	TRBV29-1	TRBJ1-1	CSVARQRLGGTEAFF	TGCAGCGTCGCCAGACAGCGACTGGGGGGCACTGAAGCTTTCTTT
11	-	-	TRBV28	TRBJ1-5	CASSPGGAQHF	TGTGCCAGCAGCCCTGGTGGAGCCCAGCATTTT
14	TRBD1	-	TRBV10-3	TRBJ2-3	CAISGTGDTDTQYF	TGTGCCATCAGTGGGACAGGAGACACAGATACGCAGTATTTT
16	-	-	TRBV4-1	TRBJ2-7	CASSQDFAVGHYEQYF	TGCGCCAGCAGCCAAGATTTCGCAGTTGGGCACTACGAGCAGTACTTC
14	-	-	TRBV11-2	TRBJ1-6	CASSYQGGGSPLHF	TGTGCCAGCAGCTATCAAGGGGGGGGGTCACCCCTCCACTTT
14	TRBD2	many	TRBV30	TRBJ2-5	CAWSKGTSQETQYF	TGTGCCTGGAGCAAAGGGACTAGCCAAGAGACCCAGTACTTC
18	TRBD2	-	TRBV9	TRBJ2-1	CASSPSETSGYSYNEQFF	TGTGCCAGCAGCCCCTCGGAGACTAGCGGGTACTCCTACAATGAGCAGTTCTTC
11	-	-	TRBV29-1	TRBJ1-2	CSVNGGDGYTF	TGCAGCGTTAACGGGGGGGATGGCTACACCTTC
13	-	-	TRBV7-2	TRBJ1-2	CASSPRQGLGYTF	TGTGCCAGCAGCCCGAGGCAGGGGTTAGGCTACACCTTC
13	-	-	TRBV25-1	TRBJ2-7	CASSEWGGEVLYF	TGTGCCAGCAGTGAATGGGGAGGAGAGGTACTGTACTTC
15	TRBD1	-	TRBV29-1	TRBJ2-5	CSVGTGEKFQETQYF	TGCAGCGTTGGGACAGGGGAGAAGTTCCAAGAGACCCAGTACTTC
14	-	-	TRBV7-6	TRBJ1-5	CASSLVEGTQPQHF	TGTGCCAGCAGCTTAGTGGAGGGTACCCAGCCCCAGCATTTT
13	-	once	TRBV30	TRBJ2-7	CAWSVARMGEQYF	TGTGCCTGGAGTGTAGCCAGGATGGGCGAGCAGTACTTC
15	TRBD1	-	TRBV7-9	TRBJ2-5	CASSLDRTGRETQYF	TGTGCCAGCAGCTTAGATCGGACAGGGCGAGAGACCCAGTACTTC
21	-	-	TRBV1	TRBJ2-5	CTSSQDKRPAYVSGKQETQYF	TGCACCAGCAGCCAAGATAAGCGACCGGCTTACGTATCCGGCAAACAAGAGACCCAGTACTTC